The 23 T cell receptor beta chains below all came from one sample that was sequenced in a study of early T cells in non-severe SARS-CoV-2 infection. In TCRdb, the 5' RACE reads were re-called with MiXCR into one record per CDR3 protein. This table has 66,000 or so distinct CDR3 sequences, less than 15% appearing once. What was sequenced was whole blood. These receptors all come from an adult who was a healthcare worker with PCR-confirmed SARS-CoV-2 infection or an uninfected control (not recorded which).

In its sample, this clonotype was seen many times. The chain combines TRBV4-2 with TRBJ2-7; D gene ambiguous. Germline V gene data show CDR1 as LGHNA and CDR2 as YNFKEQ. Trimming removed 3 bases at V and 0 bases at J, with 9 bases between. This CDR3 is 14 amino acids long. The CDR3 spells CASSHTRISYEQYF. The CDR3 bases are TGTGCCAGCAGCCATACACGGATCTCCTACGAGCAGTACTTC.

This clonotype was counted only a few times. The rearrangement joins TRBV29-1 to TRBJ2-5, with TRBD2 matching over 13 bases. Germline assignment: CDR1 SQVTM and CDR2 ANQGSEA. J gave up 3 bases and V 2 bases, and 9 bases lay outside the gene matches. The CDR3 covers 17 residues. As DNA, the CDR3 is TGCAGCGTTGAAAAAACCTCCGGACTAGCGGGAGAAGAGACCCAGTACTTC. Its protein product is CSVEKTSGLAGEETQYF.

This clonotype came up many times. V and J are TRBV7-8 and TRBJ2-7; D is undetermined. CDR1 and CDR2 (germline): SGHVS, FQNEAQ. Trimming removed 6 bases from V and 4 bases from J, with 7 bases in between. CDR3 length: 11 amino acids. The CDR3 region is CASSSPYEQYF. For the CDR3, the DNA is TGTGCCAGCAGTTCGCCATACGAGCAGTACTTC. The full variable domain, its missing parts supplied by reference TRBV7-8 and TRBJ2-7, is GAGVSQSPRYKVAKRGQDVALRCDPISGHVSLFWYQQALGQGPEFLTYFQNEAQLDKSGLPSDRFFAERPEGSVSTLKIQRTQQEDSAVYLCASSSPYEQYFGPGTRLTVT.

The J gene is TRBJ1-2, the V gene TRBV28, with a possible D match to TRBD1 (6 bases). Germline V lookup: CDR1 MDHEN, CDR2 SYDVKM. Trimming left V 5 bases short and J 8 bases short, with 12 bases between. The CDR3 runs to 12 residues. CDR3 region: CASSGTGFGYTF. The CDR3 coding sequence is TGTGCCAGCAGTGGAACAGGGTTCGGCTACACCTTC.

This clonotype is labeled medium-sized. V and J are TRBV4-1 and TRBJ2-7; tentatively, D is TRBD1 or TRBD2 (5 bases each). Germline V gene sequence: CDR1 MGHRA, CDR2 YSYEKL. The CDR3 is 15 residues long. V lost 0 bases, J lost 0 bases, and 9 bases lay in between. The CDR3 region has the DNA TGCGCCAGCAGCCAAGAAGAGGGGACCTCCTACGAGCAGTACTTC. Its protein is CASSQEEGTSYEQYF.

This chain joins TRBV18 and TRBJ2-1, with TRBD1 matching over 8 bases. Trimming took 3 bases from V and 8 from J; bases not matched to a gene: 9. The CDR3 spans 15 residues. The germline gives CDR1 KGHSH, CDR2 LQKENI. CDR3 loop: CASSPAEDRAYEQFF. CDR3 nucleotides: TGTGCCAGCTCACCCGCTGAGGACAGGGCGTATGAGCAGTTCTTC.

This clonotype was picked up a small number of times. Mismatch with germline at one junction end may stem from a read error. The CDR3 here is CSVPPRGGYGQYF. The CDR3 nucleotides read TGCAGTGTTCCTCCCCGGGGCGGTTACGGGCAGTACTTC. The V call is TRBV20-1, the J call TRBJ2-7; TRBD1 or TRBD2 may be the D gene (5 bases each). This CDR3 is 13 amino acids long. From germline, CDR1 is DFQATT and CDR2 SNEGSKA (reference sequence).

This clonotype was counted only a few times. The CDR3 DNA reads as TGTGCCAGCAGCCCCCCCGACAGTCTCTCCTATAACATTCAGTACTTC. This translates into CASSPPDSLSYNIQYF. The chain employs TRBV28 and TRBJ2-4; possibly TRBD1 for D (5 bases). The V end lost 6 bases, the J end lost 7 bases, and 22 bases lay between the germline ends. This CDR3 region has 16 residues. Germline lookup yields CDR1 MDHEN and CDR2 SYDVKM.

In this sample, this clonotype turned up many times. The rearrangement uses TRBV10-2 and TRBJ2-3; D is tentatively TRBD1 or TRBD2 (5 bases each). CDR1 WSHSY and CDR2 SAAADI come from the germline V gene. Trimming cost V 10 bases and J 2 bases, with 16 bases left between them. This CDR3 has 14 amino acids. CDR3 nucleotide sequence: TGCGCCACCTGGGGGACCCCCGTCACAGATACGCAGTATTTT. Translated: CATWGTPVTDTQYF.

This clonotype was counted at least ten times. V and J are TRBV19 and TRBJ2-1, with 8 bases aligning to TRBD1. Germline CDR1 is LNHDA and CDR2 is SQIVND (reference sequence). The CDR3 is 14 amino acids. With 4 bases clipped from V and 8 bases from J, the junction kept 7 bases outside the gene matches. CDR3 DNA: TGTGCCAGTAGTAGCCGACAGGGGTGGCATGAGCAGTTCTTC. It yields the protein CASSSRQGWHEQFF.

The chain combines TRBV12-3 or TRBV12-4 with TRBJ1-2, with 8 bases matching TRBD1. This CDR3 has 13 residues. J lost 6 bases, V lost 5 bases, and 5 bases had no gene match. The CDR3 loop reads CASSAYRGDGYTF. The CDR3 DNA is TGTGCCAGCAGTGCATACAGGGGGGATGGCTACACCTTC.

This clonotype was seen at least ten times. The chain links TRBV28 to TRBJ1-2; 7 bases map to TRBD1. After removal of 3 bases from V and 4 bases from J, the junction contained 5 bases not matched to a gene. The CDR3 runs to 14 residues. Looked up from germline, CDR1 is MDHEN and CDR2 is SYDVKM. In nucleotides, the CDR3 is TGTGCCAGCAGTTTGGGACAGCACCGCTATGGCTACACCTTC. Protein product: CASSLGQHRYGYTF.

This clonotype was found many times. This rearrangement joins TRBV20-1 to TRBJ2-3, with 10 positions matching TRBD2. V shed 6 bases, J shed 0 bases, and the junction held 6 bases outside the gene matches. Per the germline V gene, CDR1 is DFQATT and CDR2 is SNEGSKA (reference sequence). The CDR3 extends over 15 amino acids. The CDR3 DNA is TGCAGTGCGGCGGGACTAGCGACTAGCACAGATACGCAGTATTTT. Translation gives CSAAGLATSTDTQYF.

The chain employs TRBV29-1 and TRBJ1-2; no clear D gene. The length of the CDR3 is 14 residues. CDR1 SQVTM and CDR2 ANQGSEA come from the germline V gene. Trimming took off 2 bases at V and 8 bases at J, with 18 bases between the two ends. DNA of the CDR3: TGCAGCGTTGAAACAGCCCAGCCGGGGATCGGCTACACCTTC. This sequence encodes CSVETAQPGIGYTF.

In this sample, this clonotype turned up a few times. The V call is TRBV20-1, the J call TRBJ1-2; possibly TRBD1 for D (5 bases). Germline CDR1 reads DFQATT; CDR2 reads SNEGSKA (reference sequence). This CDR3 is built from 15 residues. With 5 bases removed from V and 3 bases from J, the gap between germline ends came to 19 bases. The DNA for the CDR3 is TGCAGTGCTTTCCGCCAGGGAAGGGATTACTATGGCTACACCTTC. It is translated as CSAFRQGRDYYGYTF.

The table lists this clonotype with many counts. The V and J genes are TRBV7-6 and TRBJ1-2; the match to TRBD1 covers 7 bases. Trimming at V came to 5 bases and at J to 2 bases, leaving 2 bases not matched to a gene. Germline V CDR1 and CDR2: SGHVS, FNYEAQ. The CDR3 is made up of 13 amino acids. CDR3: CASSPGQNYGYTF. The CDR3 bases are TGTGCCAGCAGCCCGGGACAGAACTATGGCTACACCTTC.

This clonotype came up a few times. The J gene is TRBJ2-1, the V gene TRBV7-2; 13 nucleotides match TRBD2. V was clipped by 4 bases and J by 7 bases; unmatched bases: 4. CDR1 is SGHTA and CDR2 is FQGNSA in the germline V gene. This CDR3 has 15 residues. In DNA form, the CDR3 reads TGTGCCAGCAGCTCAGGACTAGCGGGAGTGAATGAGCAGTTCTTC. As protein: CASSSGLAGVNEQFF.

This clonotype was seen only a few times. The CDR3 DNA follows: TGTGCCTGGAGTCTAGACACCCGCTCCTACAATGAGCAGTTCTTC. Its translation is CAWSLDTRSYNEQFF. The chain carries TRBV30 and TRBJ2-1; no definite D call. V lost 2 bases and J 0 bases, leaving 11 bases between the germline ends. This CDR3 region has 15 residues. Germline lookup yields CDR1 GTSNPN and CDR2 SVGIG (reference sequence).

The sample holds many counts of this clonotype. The chain carries TRBV5-6 and TRBJ2-1; D is ambiguous. Germline CDR1 reads SGHDT; CDR2 reads YYEEEE. V was pared by 3 bases and J by 5 bases, with 6 bases between. The CDR3 runs 12 residues. This chain's CDR3 is CASSSWNNEQFF. As DNA, the CDR3 is TGTGCCAGCAGCTCGTGGAACAATGAGCAGTTCTTC.

The chain employs TRBV19 and TRBJ2-4; no reliable D call. V lost 4 bases and J 0 bases, leaving 19 bases between the germline ends. This CDR3 comprises 18 residues. The germline gives CDR1 LNHDA, CDR2 SQIVND (reference sequence). The CDR3 nucleotides read TGTGCCAGTAGTAATCCCTCCGGGCCCCTTGGAGCCAAAAACATTCAGTACTTC. This gives the protein CASSNPSGPLGAKNIQYF.

This clonotype was seen more than once but under ten times. The chain employs TRBV19 and TRBJ2-1; D perhaps matches TRBD2 (5 bases). Germline values: CDR1 LNHDA, CDR2 SQIVND (reference sequence). The CDR3 covers 13 residues. V was clipped by 4 bases and J by 10 bases, with 14 bases between them. CDR3 loop: CASSTLPGNEQFF. The DNA of the CDR3 is TGTGCCAGTAGTACCCTGCCGGGGAACGAGCAGTTCTTC.

This chain uses TRBV6-1 with TRBJ1-6; D remains ambiguous. The CDR3 length is 12 residues. Germline V gene lookup returns CDR1 MNHNS and CDR2 SASEGT. Trimming removed 6 bases from V and 9 bases from J, with 9 bases in between. The CDR3 DNA reads TGTGCCAGCAGGTCCCAGTTTTCACCCCTCCACTTT. Translated: CASRSQFSPLHF.

The table lists this clonotype with a few counts. This chain connects TRBV2 to TRBJ2-2; D is ambiguous. V gave up 6 bases and J gave up 4 bases, with 6 bases separating them. The CDR3 is 12 residues long. Germline V lookup: CDR1 SNHLY, CDR2 FYNNEI. This chain's CDR3 is CASRQSTGELFF. As DNA, the CDR3 is TGTGCCAGCAGACAGAGCACCGGGGAGCTGTTTTTT.